There are many counts of the clone carrying this TCR beta chain. Its antigen is unidentified. TCRdb independently ran MiXCR on the 5' RACE reads; one entry per CDR3 protein. The sample yields 40,000 or so distinct CDR3 sequences, about 2.5% seen once. This sample is part of a study of neurological immune-mediated disorders. Study results and limitations: None of the CDR3 amino acid sequences of expanded clones were shared across subjects, and this suggested private repertoires in all groups.

The material sequenced was PBMCs. The clonotype originates from a man aged 45-60 years with multiple sclerosis.

CDR3 sequence reads: CSARDPRGGSNQPQHF. CDR3 coding DNA: TGCAGTGCTAGAGATCCCCGGGGAGGGAGCAATCAGCCCCAGCATTTT. The rearrangement uses TRBV20-1 and TRBJ1-5, with no clear D. The V end was cut by 0 bases, the J end by 1 base, with 13 bases between. Germline loops: CDR1 DFQATT, CDR2 SNEGSKA (reference sequence). The CDR3 covers 16 residues.